Shown below are 9 T cell receptor beta chains from a single sample sequenced in a study of T cell changes during pregnancy in multiple sclerosis. TCRdb's table, derived via immunoSEQ multiplex PCR, lists solely in-frame clones and lacks some. The sample holds 65,000 to 85,000 clones; approximately 90% are singletons and the top ten take 1.4%. Sequenced here: peripheral blood, sampled in the third trimester of pregnancy. All receptors come from a female donor with multiple sclerosis, enrolled in a pregnancy study.

This chain links TRBV5-1 with TRBJ2-5; 7 nucleotides align to TRBD1. The CDR3 consists of 14 residues. The V gene end was trimmed by 4 bases and the J gene end by 3 bases; junction bases not matched to a gene: 6. In germline, CDR1 is SGHRS, CDR2 YFSETQ. Written as DNA, the CDR3 is TGCGCCAGCAGCGGTAGAACAGGGGAAGAGACCCAGTACTTC. Translating gives CASSGRTGEETQYF.

This clone showed up just once. The rearrangement links TRBV28 to TRBJ2-5; unclear D gene. CDR1 and CDR2 from the germline V gene are MDHEN and SYDVKM. The CDR3 runs to 14 residues. Trimming took 3 bases from V and 5 from J, leaving 13 bases between them. The DNA for the CDR3 is TGTGCCAGCAGTTTTGGCGCTCTGCGGGAGACCCAGTACTTC. Protein product: CASSFGALRETQYF.

The V and J genes are TRBV30 and TRBJ1-4; TRBD1 aligns across 7 bases. The CDR3 totals 14 residues. Trimming removed 1 base from V and 4 bases from J; junction bases left unmatched: 3. CDR1 is GTSNPN and CDR2 is SVGIG in the germline V gene (reference sequence). The CDR3 DNA sequence: TGTGCCTGGAGTGGGGGACAGAGTAATGAAAAACTGTTTTTT. Residues: CAWSGGQSNEKLFF.

This clone was picked up a small number of times. J is TRBJ1-6 and V is TRBV4-1; D ambiguous. Germline CDR1 reads MGHRA; CDR2 reads YSYEKL. This CDR3 is built from 15 residues. Trimming took 2 bases from V and 10 from J, leaving 15 bases between them. CDR3 protein: CASSQQADMWSPLHF. The CDR3 nucleotides read TGCGCCAGCAGCCAACAGGCAGATATGTGGTCACCCCTCCACTTT.

The chain recombines TRBV5-3 with TRBJ1-2; 8 positions agree with TRBD1. TRBV5-3 is filed as an ORF, its function uncertain. The V segment lost 10 bases and the J segment 5 bases; nucleotides outside the gene matches: 13. The CDR3 covers 14 residues. This chain's CDR3 is CASCGQGIRYGYTF. CDR3 DNA: TGTGCCTCCTGCGGACAGGGAATAAGGTATGGCTACACCTTC.

The chain combines TRBV19 with TRBJ1-6; a possible D gene is TRBD1 (5 bases). Trimming left V 2 bases short and J 7 bases short, with 15 bases between. Germline CDR1 and CDR2: LNHDA and SQIVND (reference sequence). This CDR3 region has 16 residues. CDR3 residues: CASSIRGAERNSPLHF. CDR3 nucleotide sequence: TGTGCCAGTAGTATAAGGGGCGCAGAGAGGAATTCACCCCTCCACTTT.

The chain links TRBV11-2 to TRBJ2-5; 8 positions match TRBD2. The CDR3 length is 15 residues. CDR1 SGHAT and CDR2 FQNNGV come from the germline V gene. The junction had 9 bases not matched to a gene; V was cut back by 2 bases and J by 7 bases. CDR3 sequence reads: CASSLYGGLGGTQYF. CDR3 DNA: TGTGCCAGCAGCTTATACGGGGGACTAGGGGGGACCCAGTACTTC.

The chain has TRBV27 and TRBJ1-2; 8 bases match TRBD1. The CDR3 is made up of 13 amino acids. The trim removed 5 bases at V and 8 bases at J, leaving 7 bases unmatched. CDR1 is MNHEY, CDR2 SMNVEV, per germline (reference sequence). DNA of the CDR3: TGTGCCAGCAGTGGACAGGGATTTGGCGGCTACACCTTC. It specifies CASSGQGFGGYTF.

This sequence joins TRBV4-1 and TRBJ1-1; the D is unclear. Between the trimmed V and J ends, which lost 1 base and 0 bases, there was a span of 18 bases. CDR1 and CDR2 (germline): MGHRA, YSYEKL. This CDR3 region has 18 residues. CDR3 residues: CASSQGGELPPMNTEAFF. The CDR3 coding sequence is TGCGCCAGCAGCCAAGGCGGGGAGCTGCCACCAATGAACACTGAAGCTTTCTTT.